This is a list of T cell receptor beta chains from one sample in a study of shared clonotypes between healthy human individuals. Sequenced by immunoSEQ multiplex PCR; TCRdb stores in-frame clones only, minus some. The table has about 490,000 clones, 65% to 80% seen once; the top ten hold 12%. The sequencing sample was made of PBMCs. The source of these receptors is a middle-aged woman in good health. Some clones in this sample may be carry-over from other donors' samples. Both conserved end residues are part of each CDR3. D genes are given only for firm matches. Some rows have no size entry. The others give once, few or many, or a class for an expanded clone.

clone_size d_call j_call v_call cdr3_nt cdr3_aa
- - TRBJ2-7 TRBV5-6 TGTGCCAGCAGCTTGTTGGGAGAGTCCTACGAGCAGTACTTC CASSLLGESYEQYF
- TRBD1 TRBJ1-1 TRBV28 TGTGCCAGCAGCCGGACAGGACGGATCGAAGCTTTCTTT CASSRTGRIEAFF
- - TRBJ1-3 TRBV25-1 TGTGCCAGCAGTGAGCGTTTGACGAGTACTGGAAACACCATATATTTT CASSERLTSTGNTIYF
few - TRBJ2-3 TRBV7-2 TGTGCCACAACCTCATCCTGGGGCACAGATACGCAGTATTTT CATTSSWGTDTQYF
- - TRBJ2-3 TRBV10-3 TGTGCCATCAGTGACTTGGGCCTGGATACGCAGTATTTT CAISDLGLDTQYF
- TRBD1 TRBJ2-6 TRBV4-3 TGCGCCAGCAGCCAAGATTACAGGGGGTATGGGGCCAACGTCCTGACTTTC CASSQDYRGYGANVLTF
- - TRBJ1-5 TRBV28 TGTGCCAGCAGCCCATCGGTGGTAGGGAGGTCCCAGCATTTT CASSPSVVGRSQHF
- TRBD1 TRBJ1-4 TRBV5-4 TGTGCCAGCAGCCCACGACAGGGAGGCCCGGAAAAACTGTTTTTT CASSPRQGGPEKLFF
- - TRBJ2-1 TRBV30 TGTGCCTGGAGTCGGGAGAACGTTGAGCAGTTCTTC CAWSRENVEQFF
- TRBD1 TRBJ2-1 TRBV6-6 TGTGCCAGCACCACCAACGGGGGACAGGGTGCCGATGAGCAGTTCTTC CASTTNGGQGADEQFF
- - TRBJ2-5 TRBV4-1 TGCGCCAGCAGCCAAGACGGCAGGGACCAAGAGACCCAGTACTTC CASSQDGRDQETQYF
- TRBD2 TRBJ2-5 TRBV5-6 TGTGCCAGCAGCCCCCGACTAGCGGGAGGGCCCCAAGAGACCCAGTACTTC CASSPRLAGGPQETQYF
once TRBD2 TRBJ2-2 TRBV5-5 TGTGCCAGCAGCTTGAACGGGAGGACGAACACCGGGGAGCTGTTTTTT CASSLNGRTNTGELFF
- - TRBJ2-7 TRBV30 TGTGCCTGGAGCAATTACGAGCAGTACTTC CAWSNYEQYF
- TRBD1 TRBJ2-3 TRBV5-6 TGTGCCAGCAGTCACGACAGGGGTTCTAGCACAGATACGCAGTATTTT CASSHDRGSSTDTQYF
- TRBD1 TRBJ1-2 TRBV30 TGTGCCTGGAGTGTACCGGTAACAGGGGGTTACGGCTACACCTTC CAWSVPVTGGYGYTF
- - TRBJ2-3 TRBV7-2 TGTGCCAGCAGCTTGTATTCAGATACGCAGTATTTT CASSLYSDTQYF
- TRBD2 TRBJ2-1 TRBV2 TGTGCCAGCAGTGATGCGGGAGGGCCGGGCTCCTACAATGAGCAGTTCTTC CASSDAGGPGSYNEQFF
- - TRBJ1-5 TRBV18 TGTGCCAGCTCACCTGAGCGGACTAGCAATCAGCCCCAGCATTTT CASSPERTSNQPQHF
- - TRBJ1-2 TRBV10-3 TGTGCCATCAGTGAGCCCCAAGCTAGGGCTAACTATGGCCACACCTTC CAISEPQARANYGHTF
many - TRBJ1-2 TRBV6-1 TGTGCCAGCAGTGAGGGTATCGATGGCTACACCTTC CASSEGIDGYTF
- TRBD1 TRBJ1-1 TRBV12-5 TGTGCTAGTGGTTTGGTACGGGGAGTGGAGGGACAGGCTGAAGCTTTCTTT CASGLVRGVEGQAEAFF
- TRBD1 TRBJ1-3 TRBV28 TGTGCCAGCAGTTTTTCCCCATCGAGGTGGGGACAGGGATCTGGAAACACCATATATTTT CASSFSPSRWGQGSGNTIYF
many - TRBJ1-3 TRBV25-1 TGTGCCAGCAGTGAATTAGGGGGCTCTGGAAACACCATATATTTT CASSELGGSGNTIYF
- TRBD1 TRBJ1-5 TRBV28 TGTGCCAGCATTAGACAGGGAGATTGGGGCAATCAGCCCCAGCATTTT CASIRQGDWGNQPQHF
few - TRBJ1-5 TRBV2 TGTGCCAGCAGTGACCGGGAAAGTCAGCCCCAGCATTTT CASSDRESQPQHF
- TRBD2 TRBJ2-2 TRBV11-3 TGTGCCAGCAGCTTAGCGACTAGCGCGTCCACCGGGGAGCTGTTTTTT CASSLATSASTGELFF
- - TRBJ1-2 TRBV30 TGTGCCTGGCCCTCGGGGGGTAACTATGGCTACACCTTC CAWPSGGNYGYTF
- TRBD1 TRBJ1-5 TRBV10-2 TGCGCCAGCAGTGGCTACCCTCGGGACAGTCACAATCAGCCCCAGCATTTT CASSGYPRDSHNQPQHF
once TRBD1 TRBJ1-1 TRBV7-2 TGTGCCAGCAGCTTGAGACAGGGTACTGAAGCTTTCTTT CASSLRQGTEAFF
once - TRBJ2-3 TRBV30 TGTGCCTGGAGTGTAGCGAGCACAGATACGCAGTATTTT CAWSVASTDTQYF
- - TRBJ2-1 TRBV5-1 TGCGCCAGCAGCTTGGTACAGAATGAGCAGTTCTTC CASSLVQNEQFF
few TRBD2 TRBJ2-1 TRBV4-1 TGCGCCAGCAGCCAAGAAAGTTGGAGAGCGGGAGGGCTAATTAACAATGAGCAGTTCTTC CASSQESWRAGGLINNEQFF
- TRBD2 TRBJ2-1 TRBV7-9 TGTGCCAGCAGCCGACCCGGGACTAGCATGGTTGAGCAGTTCTTC CASSRPGTSMVEQFF
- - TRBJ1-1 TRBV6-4 TGTGCCAGCAGTTACTCATCCGAGGCGGGCACTGAAGCTTTCTTT CASSYSSEAGTEAFF
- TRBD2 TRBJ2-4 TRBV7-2 TGTGCCAGCAGCCCCTGGACTAGCGGGAGTTCAGCCAAAAACATTCAGTACTTC CASSPWTSGSSAKNIQYF
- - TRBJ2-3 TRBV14 TGTGCCAGCAGCCTTCTTGGCGGGGCAAGGGGCACAGATACGCAGTATTTT CASSLLGGARGTDTQYF
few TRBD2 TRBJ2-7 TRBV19 TGTGCCAGTAGTATGGCTAGCGGGACCTCCTACGAGCAGTACTTC CASSMASGTSYEQYF
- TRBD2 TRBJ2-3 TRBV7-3 TGTGCCAGCAGCTTAATGGGACTAGCGGGAGATACGCAGTATTTT CASSLMGLAGDTQYF
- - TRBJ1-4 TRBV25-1 TGTGCCAGCAGTGAAGGTGGACAAGCCGTGGAAAAACTGTTTTTT CASSEGGQAVEKLFF
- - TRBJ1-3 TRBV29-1 TGCAGCGCCGCCCCGGGGGGTGGTGGAAACACCATATATTTT CSAAPGGGGNTIYF
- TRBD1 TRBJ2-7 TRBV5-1 TGCGCCAGCAGCGAACAGGGGACGGGGGAGCAGTACTTC CASSEQGTGEQYF
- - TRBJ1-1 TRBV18 TGTGCCAGCTCACGGAATGAGGATACAGGGTTGAGCACTGAAGCTTTCTTT CASSRNEDTGLSTEAFF
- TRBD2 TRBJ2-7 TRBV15 TGTGCCACCAGCGGATGGACTAGCGGGAGTTCCTACGAGCAGTACTTC CATSGWTSGSSYEQYF
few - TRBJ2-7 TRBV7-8 TGTGCCAGCAGCTTGACGGGGGACGAGCAGTACTTC CASSLTGDEQYF
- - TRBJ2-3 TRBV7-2 TGTGCCAGCAGCCGTAACTCGGTAGATACGCAGTATTTT CASSRNSVDTQYF
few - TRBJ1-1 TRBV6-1 TGTGCCAGCAGTCCCCGAAGCACTGAAGCTTTCTTT CASSPRSTEAFF
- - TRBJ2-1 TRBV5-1 TGCGCCAGCAGCTTGAATCGGGATCCTAGACACGAGCAGTTCTTC CASSLNRDPRHEQFF
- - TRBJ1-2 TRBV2 TGTGCCAGCAGTGAAGGAAGGAGGGGCCCTGGCTACACCTTC CASSEGRRGPGYTF
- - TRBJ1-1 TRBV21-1 TGTGCCAGCAGCGAACCCCAGGGTGAGGACACTGAAGCTTTCTTT CASSEPQGEDTEAFF
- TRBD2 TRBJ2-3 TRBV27 TGTGCCAGCACCATAATAGCGGGAGGACGCACAGATACGCAGTATTTT CASTIIAGGRTDTQYF
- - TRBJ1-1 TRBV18 TGTGCCAGCTCACCACAAGGTCCGGCGACGAACACTGAAGCTTTCTTT CASSPQGPATNTEAFF
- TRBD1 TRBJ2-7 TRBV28 TGTGCCAGCAGTCTCACCGGGACAGCCTCCTACGAGCAGTACTTC CASSLTGTASYEQYF
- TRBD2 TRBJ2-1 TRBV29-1 TGCAGCGTTCACCCCGGAAGCGGGAGGATCAACAATGAGCAGTTCTTC CSVHPGSGRINNEQFF
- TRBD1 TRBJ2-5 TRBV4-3 TGCGCCAGCAGCCAATCCGGTACAGGGGATCGAAAGACCCAGTACTTC CASSQSGTGDRKTQYF